Shown below are 23 T cell receptor beta chains from a single sample sequenced in a study of blood T cell repertoires in COVID-19 (dated by TCRdb to the early 2020s). Library preparation used the immunoSEQ multiplex PCR assay. TCRdb provides this immuneACCESS table in a form limited to in-frame rearrangements. Some clones are lacking; in checked studies, under half of them reflect an unresolved V gene, and why the rest are absent is not known. This sample holds 200,000 to 300,000 clones; about nine tenths were observed only once. Together, the top ten hold under 2% of the sample. The sample comprised PBMCs or T cells enriched from blood (not recorded which). The receptors derive from a man aged 35-49 years who had recovered from COVID-19.

V is TRBV10-3 and J is TRBJ1-5, with TRBD1 identical over 7 bases. The CDR3 sequence is 14 residues long. CDR1 and CDR2 (germline): ENHRY, SYGVKD. J lost 7 bases, V lost 4 bases, and 7 bases had no gene match. This CDR3 is CAISGTGNGQPQHF. The CDR3 region has the DNA TGTGCCATCAGTGGGACAGGTAATGGGCAGCCCCAGCATTTT.

As DNA, the CDR3 is TGTGCCAGCAGCACATACTCCCCGGGACAGGGGCCGTATAGCAATCAGCCCCAGCATTTT. It codes for CASSTYSPGQGPYSNQPQHF. The chain uses TRBV7-9 and TRBJ1-5; 10 nucleotides line up with TRBD1. Germline assignment: CDR1 SEHNR and CDR2 FQNEAQ (reference sequence). The CDR3 covers 20 residues. After removal of 5 bases from V and 0 bases from J, the junction contained 16 bases not matched to a gene.

The rearrangement links TRBV7-2 to TRBJ2-5; 8 bases are shared with TRBD2. The germline V gene has CDR1 SGHTA and CDR2 FQGNSA. Trimming at V came to 3 bases and at J to 3 bases, leaving 9 bases not matched to a gene. The length of the CDR3 is 16 residues. As DNA, the CDR3 is TGTGCCAGCAGCTTCAAGACGGGAGGGGTAAAAGAGACCCAGTACTTC. Its translation is CASSFKTGGVKETQYF. Together with reference TRBV7-2 and TRBJ2-5, the CDR3 gives the full variable domain: GAGVSQSPSNKVTEKGKDVELRCDPISGHTALYWYRQSLGQGLEFLIYFQGNSAPDKSGLPSDRFSAERTGGSVSTLTIQRTQQEDSAVYLCASSFKTGGVKETQYFGPGTRLLVL.

This clone was counted between two and nine times. This chain joins TRBV10-3 and TRBJ1-3, with a weak D call TRBD1 (5 bases). CDR3 length: 17 residues. Germline loops: CDR1 ENHRY, CDR2 SYGVKD. V gave up 3 bases and J gave up 1 base, with 16 bases separating them. CDR3 sequence reads: CAISDRTSVISGNTIYF. In DNA form, the CDR3 reads TGTGCCATCAGTGACAGGACATCGGTTATTTCTGGAAACACCATATATTTT.

This chain links TRBV5-1 with TRBJ2-6; 9 bases map to TRBD2. CDR3 length: 19 amino acids. V was pared by 1 base and J by 0 bases, with 8 bases of the junction left unmatched. Germline V gene sequence: CDR1 SGHRS, CDR2 YFSETQ. The CDR3 nucleotides are TGCGCCAGCAGCTTGTTTGCTAGCGGGGAACCCTCTGGGGCCAACGTCCTGACTTTC. Translating it yields CASSLFASGEPSGANVLTF.

The V gene is TRBV6-2 or TRBV6-3, the J gene TRBJ1-5; tentatively, D is TRBD1 (5 bases). This CDR3 comprises 15 residues. Germline V gene data show CDR1 as MNHEY and CDR2 as SVGEGT. The ends were cut back, 2 bases at V and 0 bases at J, with 8 bases in the middle. In DNA form, the CDR3 reads TGTGCCAGCAGTTACCAAGGGGATAGCAATCAGCCCCAGCATTTT. Its protein product is CASSYQGDSNQPQHF.

The chain recombines TRBV7-9 with TRBJ2-2; D possibly corresponds to TRBD2 (6 bases). The CDR3 length is 17 residues. With 5 bases removed from V and 2 bases from J, the gap between germline ends came to 18 bases. Germline CDR1 SEHNR, CDR2 FQNEAQ (reference sequence). The CDR3 region has the DNA TGTGCCAGCAGCCCCCGACTCATCGGGGGAAACACCGGGGAGCTGTTTTTT. Translated: CASSPRLIGGNTGELFF.

A few counts support this clone. This rearrangement joins TRBV7-3 to TRBJ2-5; 8 bases line up with TRBD1. The ends lost 5 bases at V and 5 bases at J; junction bases unmatched: 10. CDR1 and CDR2 (germline): SGHTA, FQGTGA. The CDR3 runs to 15 residues. The DNA of the CDR3 is TGTGCCAGCAGCGCAGGGACAGGAGGTGGGGAGACCCAGTACTTC. It specifies CASSAGTGGGETQYF. Full variable domain (rest looked up from reference TRBV7-3 and TRBJ2-5): GAGVSQTPSNKVTEKGKYVELRCDPISGHTALYWYRQSLGQGPEFLIYFQGTGAADDSGLPNDRFFAVRPEGSVSTLKIQRTERGDSAVYLCASSAGTGGGETQYFGPGTRLLVL.

This chain joins TRBV1 and TRBJ1-2. TRBV1 is a documented pseudogene. CDR3 length equals 15 residues. CDR3 in amino acids: CTSSQDAGIDYGYTF. In DNA, the CDR3 is TGCACCAGCAGCCAAGATGCCGGGATCGACTATGGCTACACCTTC.

This clone came up a few times. This chain links TRBV5-1 with TRBJ1-1; D perhaps matches TRBD1 (6 bases). This CDR3 comprises 12 residues. Trimming removed 4 bases at V and 6 bases at J, with 10 bases between. Looked up from germline, CDR1 is SGHRS and CDR2 is YFSETQ. CDR3: CASSGRGAEAFF. As DNA, the CDR3 is TGCGCCAGCAGCGGCAGGGGTGCTGAAGCTTTCTTT.

V usage is TRBV19 and J usage is TRBJ1-2, with 11 bases that match TRBD1. Germline loops: CDR1 LNHDA, CDR2 SQIVND (reference sequence). The CDR3 totals 13 residues. Losses at the gene ends were 6 bases for V and 6 bases for J; bases not matched to a gene: 3. DNA of the CDR3: TGTGCCAGTAGCGGACAGGGGGCGAATGGCTACACCTTC. This sequence encodes CASSGQGANGYTF.

The chain has TRBV5-1 and TRBJ1-2; TRBD1 is a possible D gene (6 bases). The CDR3 is 16 amino acids. The germline gives CDR1 SGHRS, CDR2 YFSETQ. The V and J ends lost 0 bases and 0 bases respectively, with 12 bases between them. CDR3 residues: CASSLGPGGTNYGYTF. DNA for the CDR3: TGCGCCAGCAGCTTGGGTCCGGGGGGCACTAACTATGGCTACACCTTC.

This clone was counted a few times. V is TRBV19 and J is TRBJ1-5, with D perhaps TRBD1 (5 bases). Trimming took off 6 bases at V and 1 base at J, with 13 bases between the two ends. CDR3 size: 15 residues. Germline CDR1 and CDR2: LNHDA and SQIVND (reference sequence). This chain's CDR3 is CASRGREVSNQPQHF. The CDR3 region has the DNA TGTGCCAGTAGGGGCAGGGAGGTAAGCAATCAGCCCCAGCATTTT.

This chain connects TRBV7-2 to TRBJ2-3; 13 bases are a match to TRBD2. Germline assignment: CDR1 SGHTA and CDR2 FQGNSA. The length of the CDR3 is 18 residues. The ends lost 3 bases at V and 4 bases at J; junction bases unmatched: 10. The chain's CDR3 is CASSFSRTSGGEADTQYF. The CDR3 nucleotides are TGTGCCAGCAGCTTTTCCAGGACTAGCGGGGGCGAAGCAGATACGCAGTATTTT. The whole variable domain, remainder taken from reference TRBV7-2 and TRBJ2-3, is GAGVSQSPSNKVTEKGKDVELRCDPISGHTALYWYRQSLGQGLEFLIYFQGNSAPDKSGLPSDRFSAERTGGSVSTLTIQRTQQEDSAVYLCASSFSRTSGGEADTQYFGPGTRLTVL.

The rearrangement uses TRBV7-3 and TRBJ2-5, with D possibly TRBD1 on 5 matching bases. CDR1 is SGHTA and CDR2 is FQGTGA in the germline V gene. The CDR3 contains 14 residues. Trimming removed 1 base from V and 4 bases from J, with 10 bases in between. CDR3 sequence (DNA): TGTGCCAGCAGCTTAAACGGGCAGGGAGAGACCCAGTACTTC. Amino acids: CASSLNGQGETQYF.

DNA of the CDR3: TGTGCCAGCAGCTCGCAGCCGGGACAGGGGGCACGGGGCTACACCTTC. This gives the protein CASSSQPGQGARGYTF. V and J are TRBV7-9 and TRBJ1-2; 12 bases are shared with TRBD1. The CDR3 has 16 amino acids. After removal of 4 bases from V and 8 bases from J, the junction contained 11 bases not matched to a gene. The germline V gene has CDR1 SEHNR and CDR2 FQNEAQ (reference sequence).

The rearrangement uses TRBV27 and TRBJ2-7; D possibly corresponds to TRBD1 (5 bases). Trimming took off 5 bases at V and 4 bases at J, with 15 bases between the two ends. The CDR3 loop spans 14 amino acids. Germline loops: CDR1 MNHEY, CDR2 SMNVEV (reference sequence). This chain's CDR3 is CASSPRRQPYEQYF. The CDR3 nucleotides read TGTGCCAGCAGTCCCCGCCGACAGCCATACGAGCAGTACTTC.

This clone was detected only once. This chain connects TRBV7-2 to TRBJ2-3; 11 nucleotides line up with TRBD2. Germline CDR1 reads SGHTA; CDR2 reads FQGNSA. Unmatched junction bases numbered 7, after V lost 3 bases and J lost 2 bases. The CDR3 has 17 amino acids. The CDR3 spells CASSFRSSGGSTDTQYF. In nucleotides, the CDR3 is TGTGCCAGCAGCTTCAGGTCTAGCGGGGGGTCCACAGATACGCAGTATTTT. The full variable domain, in which reference TRBV7-2 and TRBJ2-3 provide the parts outside the CDR3, is GAGVSQSPSNKVTEKGKDVELRCDPISGHTALYWYRQSLGQGLEFLIYFQGNSAPDKSGLPSDRFSAERTGGSVSTLTIQRTQQEDSAVYLCASSFRSSGGSTDTQYFGPGTRLTVL.

This rearrangement joins TRBV28 to TRBJ1-5; possibly TRBD1 for D (5 bases). Germline values: CDR1 MDHEN, CDR2 SYDVKM. V shed 6 bases and J shed 0 bases, with 15 bases lying between them. This CDR3 is built from 16 residues. This chain's CDR3 is CASSPGGSYSNQPQHF. The CDR3 DNA sequence: TGTGCCAGCAGCCCGGGGGGGAGCTATAGCAATCAGCCCCAGCATTTT.

The V and J genes are TRBV7-6 and TRBJ1-2, with TRBD1 matching over 10 bases. V lost 5 bases and J lost 6; bases outside the gene matches: 9. The germline V gene encodes CDR1 SGHVS and CDR2 FNYEAQ. The CDR3 consists of 15 residues. The CDR3 reads CASSITGGTGDGYTF. CDR3 nucleotides: TGTGCCAGCAGCATAACCGGAGGGACAGGGGATGGCTACACCTTC.

The chain couples TRBV29-1 to TRBJ2-7; D possibly corresponds to TRBD2 (5 bases). Germline V gene data show CDR1 as SQVTM and CDR2 as ANQGSEA. With 7 bases removed from V and 1 base from J, the gap between germline ends came to 11 bases. This CDR3 spans 12 amino acids. The CDR3: CSGAAGSYEQYF. The CDR3 DNA is TGCAGCGGAGCGGCGGGTTCCTACGAGCAGTACTTC.

This chain connects TRBV7-2 to TRBJ1-2, with D possibly matching TRBD1 (6 bases). The CDR3 loop spans 15 amino acids. Per germline, CDR1 SGHTA and CDR2 FQGNSA. The V gene lost 5 bases and the J gene lost 2 bases, with 15 bases spanning the gap. The CDR3 DNA reads as TGTGCCAGCAGCCCAACAGGGCCTTCCAACTATGGCTACACCTTC. It encodes CASSPTGPSNYGYTF.

The rearrangement joins TRBV7-9 to TRBJ2-2; 10 bases match TRBD1. The J segment lost 5 bases and the V segment lost 5 bases, leaving 5 bases of the junction unmatched. The germline V gene encodes CDR1 SEHNR and CDR2 FQNEAQ (reference sequence). The CDR3 totals 15 residues. DNA of the CDR3: TGTGCCAGCAGCCAACGGGACAGGGGAACCGGGGAGCTGTTTTTT. Its protein product is CASSQRDRGTGELFF.